This passage covers 3 T cell receptor beta chains from one sample sequenced in a study of HIV-infected patients and healthy controls. Alpha and beta constant-region primers primed reverse transcription of about 500 ng RNA. Each of the alpha and beta chains got its own library through chain-specific third strand synthesis with indices. TCRdb reprocessed the 5' RACE reads with MiXCR, giving one entry per CDR3 protein. The table shows 10,000 to 15,000 distinct CDR3 sequences, with about a tenth occurring only once. The repertoire came from unfractionated whole blood and reflected all unsorted peripheral T cells. The sequenced sample was blood. The source of these receptors is an adult in good health.

This clonotype is termed medium-sized (0.01 to 0.1%). The V call is TRBV12-3 or TRBV12-4, the J call TRBJ2-2; D assignment may be TRBD1 or TRBD2 (5 bases each). The V gene lost 3 bases and the J gene lost 6 bases, with 17 bases spanning the gap. The CDR3 totals 16 residues. The CDR3 DNA is TGTGCCAGCAGTTTGACGTTGGGGGTTGGGGCCGGGGAGCTGTTTTTT. Its translation: CASSLTLGVGAGELFF.

This clonotype was found a few times. The chain combines TRBV27 with TRBJ2-7; 7 nucleotides line up with TRBD1. Germline CDR1 reads MNHEY; CDR2 reads SMNVEV (reference sequence). This CDR3 contains 14 residues. J was trimmed by 4 bases and V by 5 bases; bases with no gene match: 8. The CDR3 loop is CASSRTGGKYEQYF. In nucleotides, the CDR3 is TGTGCCAGCAGTCGGACAGGAGGAAAGTACGAGCAGTACTTC.

This clonotype was seen ten or more times. The chain is built from TRBV7-2 and TRBJ2-7; 11 nucleotides line up with TRBD2. Germline V lookup: CDR1 SGHTA, CDR2 FQGNSA. The CDR3 loop spans 21 amino acids. Losses at the gene ends were 5 bases for V and 0 bases for J; bases not matched to a gene: 21. The CDR3 bases are TGTGCCAGCAGCCTTCCTTTCCCCATATCGGCTAGCGGGAGGTTCTCCTACGAGCAGTACTTC. It is translated as CASSLPFPISASGRFSYEQYF.